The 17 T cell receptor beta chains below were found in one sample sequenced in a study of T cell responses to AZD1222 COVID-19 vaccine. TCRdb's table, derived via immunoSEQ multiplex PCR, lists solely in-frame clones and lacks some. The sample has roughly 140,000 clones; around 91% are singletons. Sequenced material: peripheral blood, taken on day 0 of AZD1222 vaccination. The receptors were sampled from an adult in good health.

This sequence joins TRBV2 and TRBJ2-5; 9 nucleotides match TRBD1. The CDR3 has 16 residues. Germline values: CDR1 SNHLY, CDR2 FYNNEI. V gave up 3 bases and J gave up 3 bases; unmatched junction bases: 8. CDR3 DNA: TGTGCCAGCAGTGAGGCTGGAGGACAGGGGAAAGAGACCCAGTACTTC. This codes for CASSEAGGQGKETQYF.

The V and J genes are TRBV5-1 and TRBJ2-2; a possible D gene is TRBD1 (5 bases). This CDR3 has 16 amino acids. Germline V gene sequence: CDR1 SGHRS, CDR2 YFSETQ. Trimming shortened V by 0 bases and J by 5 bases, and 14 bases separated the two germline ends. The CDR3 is CASSLVAGSATGELFF. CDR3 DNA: TGCGCCAGCAGCTTGGTGGCAGGGTCAGCGACCGGGGAGCTGTTTTTT.

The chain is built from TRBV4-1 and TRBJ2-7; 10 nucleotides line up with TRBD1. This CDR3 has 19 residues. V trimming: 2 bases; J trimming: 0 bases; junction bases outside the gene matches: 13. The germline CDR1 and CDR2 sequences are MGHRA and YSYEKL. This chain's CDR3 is CASSQRTVTDRGVSYEQYF. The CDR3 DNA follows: TGCGCCAGCAGCCAACGTACCGTCACGGACAGGGGGGTCTCCTACGAGCAGTACTTC.

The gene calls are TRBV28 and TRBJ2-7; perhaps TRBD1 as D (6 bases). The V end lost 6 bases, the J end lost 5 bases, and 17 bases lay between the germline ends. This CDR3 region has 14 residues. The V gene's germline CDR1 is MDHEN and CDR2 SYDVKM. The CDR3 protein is CASSRTVPLNEQYF. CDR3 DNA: TGTGCCAGCAGCCGGACAGTCCCTCTCAACGAGCAGTACTTC.

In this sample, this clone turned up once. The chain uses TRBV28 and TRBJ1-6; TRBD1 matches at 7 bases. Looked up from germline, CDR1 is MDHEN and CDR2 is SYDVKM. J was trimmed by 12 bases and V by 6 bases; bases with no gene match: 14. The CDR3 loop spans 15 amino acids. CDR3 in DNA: TGTGCCAGCAGAACCCTGGGCGGGACAGTGGAACCCCTCCACTTT. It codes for CASRTLGGTVEPLHF.

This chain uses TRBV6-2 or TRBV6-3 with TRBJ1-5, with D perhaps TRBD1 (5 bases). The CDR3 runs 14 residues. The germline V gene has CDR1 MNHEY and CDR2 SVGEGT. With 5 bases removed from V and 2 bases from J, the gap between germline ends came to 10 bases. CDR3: CASSRRGGNQPQHF. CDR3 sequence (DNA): TGTGCCAGCAGTAGGAGGGGAGGCAATCAGCCCCAGCATTTT.

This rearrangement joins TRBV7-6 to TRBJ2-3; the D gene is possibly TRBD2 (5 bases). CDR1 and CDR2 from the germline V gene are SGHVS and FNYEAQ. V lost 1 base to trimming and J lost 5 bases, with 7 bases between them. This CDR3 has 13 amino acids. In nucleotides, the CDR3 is TGTGCCAGCAGCTTAGGAGGGCAAGATACGCAGTATTTT. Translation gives CASSLGGQDTQYF.

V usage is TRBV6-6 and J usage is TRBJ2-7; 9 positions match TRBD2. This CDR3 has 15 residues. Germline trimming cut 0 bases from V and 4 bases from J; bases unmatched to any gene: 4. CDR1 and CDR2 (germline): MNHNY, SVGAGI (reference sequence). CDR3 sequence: CASSYSPSGNYEQYF. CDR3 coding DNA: TGTGCCAGCAGTTACTCCCCTAGCGGGAATTACGAGCAGTACTTC.

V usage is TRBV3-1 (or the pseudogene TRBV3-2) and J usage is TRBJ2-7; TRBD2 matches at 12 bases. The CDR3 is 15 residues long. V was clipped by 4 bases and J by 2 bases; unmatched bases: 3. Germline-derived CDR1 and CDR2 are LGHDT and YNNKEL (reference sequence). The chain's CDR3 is CASSLLAGGAYEQYF. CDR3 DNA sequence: TGTGCCAGCAGCCTACTAGCGGGAGGTGCCTACGAGCAGTACTTC.

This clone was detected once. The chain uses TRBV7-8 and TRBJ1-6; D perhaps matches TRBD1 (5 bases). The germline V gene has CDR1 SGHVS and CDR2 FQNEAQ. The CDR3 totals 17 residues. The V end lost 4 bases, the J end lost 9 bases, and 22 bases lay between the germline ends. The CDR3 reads CASSSTSGRAPSSPLHF. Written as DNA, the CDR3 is TGTGCCAGCAGCTCGACGTCGGGCAGGGCACCGAGTTCACCCCTCCACTTT.

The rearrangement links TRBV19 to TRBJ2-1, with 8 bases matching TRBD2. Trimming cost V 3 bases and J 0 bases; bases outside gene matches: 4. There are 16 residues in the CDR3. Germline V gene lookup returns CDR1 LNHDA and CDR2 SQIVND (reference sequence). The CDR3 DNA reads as TGTGCCAGTAGTATTAGCCTAGCGGGCTCCTACAATGAGCAGTTCTTC. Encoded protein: CASSISLAGSYNEQFF.

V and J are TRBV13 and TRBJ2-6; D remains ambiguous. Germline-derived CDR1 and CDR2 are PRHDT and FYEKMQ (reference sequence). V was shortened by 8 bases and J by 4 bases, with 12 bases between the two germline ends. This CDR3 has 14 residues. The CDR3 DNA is TGTGCCAGCGCGCCTAAGCCCGGGGCCAACGTCCTGACTTTC. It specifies CASAPKPGANVLTF. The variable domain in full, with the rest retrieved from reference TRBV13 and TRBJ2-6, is AAGVIQSPRHLIKEKRETATLKCYPIPRHDTVYWYQQGPGQDPQFLISFYEKMQSDKGSIPDRFSAQQFSDYHSELNMSSLELGDSALYFCASAPKPGANVLTFGAGSRLTVL.

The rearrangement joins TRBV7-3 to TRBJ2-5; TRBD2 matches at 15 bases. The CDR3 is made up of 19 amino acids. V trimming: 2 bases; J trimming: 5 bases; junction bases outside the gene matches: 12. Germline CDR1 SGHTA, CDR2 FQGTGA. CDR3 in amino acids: CASSLGLAGGQLIRETQYF. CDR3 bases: TGTGCCAGCAGCTTAGGACTAGCGGGAGGGCAGCTGATTCGGGAGACCCAGTACTTC.

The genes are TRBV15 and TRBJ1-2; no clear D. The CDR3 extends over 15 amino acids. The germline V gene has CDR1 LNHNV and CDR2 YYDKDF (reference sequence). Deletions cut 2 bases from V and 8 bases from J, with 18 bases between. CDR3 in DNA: TGTGCCACCAGCAGAAGCTCGCCGGAGGTAGAAGGCTACACCTTC. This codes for CATSRSSPEVEGYTF.

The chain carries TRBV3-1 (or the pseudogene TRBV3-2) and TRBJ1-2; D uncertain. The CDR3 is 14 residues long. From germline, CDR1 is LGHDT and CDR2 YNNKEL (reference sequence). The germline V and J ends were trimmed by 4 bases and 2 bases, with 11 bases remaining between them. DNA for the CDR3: TGTGCCAGCAGCCGATACCAGGACAACTATGGCTACACCTTC. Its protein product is CASSRYQDNYGYTF.

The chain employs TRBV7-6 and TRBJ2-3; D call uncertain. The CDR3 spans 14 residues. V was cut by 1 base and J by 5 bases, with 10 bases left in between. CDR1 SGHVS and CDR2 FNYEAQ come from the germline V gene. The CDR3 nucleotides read TGTGCCAGCAGCTTAGGGACCCTCGGAGATACGCAGTATTTT. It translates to CASSLGTLGDTQYF.

Written as DNA, the CDR3 is TGTGCCAGCAGTTTCCGGGACGGCCTGTCAGCCAAAAACATTCAGTACTTC. Amino acids: CASSFRDGLSAKNIQYF. The chain has TRBV28 and TRBJ2-4; TRBD1 or TRBD2 may be the D gene (5 bases each). Germline values: CDR1 MDHEN, CDR2 SYDVKM. The CDR3 covers 17 residues. V lost 3 bases and J lost 0, with 15 bases in between.